The sequence of this T cell receptor (beta chain) was determined in a study of Ad26.COV2.S vaccination and SARS-CoV-2 variants. Details on this clone: Its specificity is not known.

Assay: immunoSEQ multiplex PCR; the TCRdb copy retains only in-frame clones and omits some. The data contain more than 150,000 clones, roughly 87% of them singletons. This CDR3 comprises 15 residues. V shed 4 bases, J shed 5 bases, and the junction held 5 bases outside the gene matches. The V gene's germline CDR1 is MNHEY and CDR2 SMNVEV (reference sequence). The study's findings and limits: Placebo recipients and vaccine recipients were similar in non-spike TCR breadth. Marked by substantial breadth, spike-specific CD8+ and CD4+ T cell responses were reportedly seen after vaccination.

This specimen consisted of peripheral blood, obtained after recovery from COVID-19. This rearrangement joins TRBV27 to TRBJ1-1; 12 bases match TRBD1. This TCR was sampled from a human donor who had recovered from COVID-19. CDR3 DNA: TGTGCCAGCAGTTCGGGACAGGGGGCAAGGACTGAAGCTTTCTTT. It codes for CASSSGQGARTEAFF.